One TCR beta chain is described in this entry. The antigen is unknown. Some clones are missing from TCRdb's copy, which holds only in-frame ones; the method was immunoSEQ multiplex PCR. Of roughly 2.2 million clones listed, 80% to 95% were seen once; the top ten hold 0.35% to 0.5%. The data are from a study of shared clonotypes between healthy human individuals. Across the study: Donors had three CD4 naive, three CD4 memory, two CD8 naive and one CD8 memory plate apiece.

CD4+ cells were split into CD45RA+ naive and CD45RA-negative memory subsets. V was pared by 3 bases and J by 4 bases, with 6 bases between. The V gene's germline CDR1 is SSHAT and CDR2 FNYEAQ (reference sequence). The CDR3 sequence is 12 residues long. Whole-study findings and limits: The sharing of 5% to 5.5% of naive CD4 clonotypes was seen across a few donors. It was only blood that was sampled, and tissue repertoires likely differ.

This TCR was recovered from a man between 18 and 29 years old in good health. Some clones in this sample may be carry-over from other donors' samples. The rearrangement links TRBV7-7 to TRBJ2-5, with D unresolved. The source material was naive CD4+ T cells from PBMCs. Subset specified: CD45RA+ positively selected. CDR3: CASSLPGETQYF. CDR3 in DNA: TGTGCCAGCAGCTTGCCGGGAGAGACCCAGTACTTC.